Below are 25 T cell receptor beta chains sequenced from a single sample in a study of cytomegalovirus exposure and HLA in healthy donors. Primers for the PCR totalled 60 Vbeta and 13 Jbeta. Profiled with immunoSEQ multiplex PCR; TCRdb holds only in-frame clones, not every one. The sample has about 98,000 clones; around 67% are singletons. The specimen sequenced was PBMCs. All receptors come from a male donor in good health and CMV-seronegative.

J is TRBJ2-7 and V is TRBV28; TRBD1 aligns across 11 bases. Germline V CDR1 and CDR2: MDHEN, SYDVKM. The CDR3 runs 16 residues. J lost 9 bases, V lost 6 bases, and 16 bases had no gene match. The CDR3 sequence: CASSLRPGTGGWGQYF. The CDR3 DNA follows: TGTGCCAGCAGCTTACGTCCCGGGACAGGGGGATGGGGGCAGTACTTC.

The chain links TRBV29-1 to TRBJ2-4, with TRBD1 identical over 9 bases. J lost 3 bases, V lost 6 bases, and 6 bases had no gene match. The CDR3 runs to 14 residues. Germline lookup yields CDR1 SQVTM and CDR2 ANQGSEA. The CDR3 reads CSVTGGRGKNIQYF. The CDR3 DNA sequence: TGCAGCGTGACAGGGGGAAGGGGCAAAAACATTCAGTACTTC. Supplemented by reference TRBV29-1 and TRBJ2-4, the full variable domain reads SAVISQKPSRDICQRGTSLTIQCQVDSQVTMMFWYRQQPGQSLTLIATANQGSEATYESGFVIDKFPISRPNLTFSTLTVSNMSPEDSSIYLCSVTGGRGKNIQYFGAGTRLSVL.

A few counts support this clone. The gene calls are TRBV30 and TRBJ1-2; no reliable D call. The V and J ends lost 2 bases and 4 bases respectively, with 20 bases between them. The CDR3 is made up of 16 amino acids. From germline, CDR1 is GTSNPN and CDR2 SVGIG (reference sequence). CDR3 residues: CAWSQREGRFSYGYTF. CDR3 bases: TGTGCCTGGAGTCAGAGGGAAGGAAGGTTTAGCTATGGCTACACCTTC. Together with reference TRBV30 and TRBJ1-2, the CDR3 gives the full variable domain: SQTIHQWPATLVQPVGSPLSLECTVEGTSNPNLYWYRQAAGRGLQLLFYSVGIGQISSEVPQNLSASRPQDRQFILSSKKLLLSDSGFYLCAWSQREGRFSYGYTFGSGTRLTVV.

This chain connects TRBV7-9 to TRBJ2-7, with 9 bases aligning to TRBD1. The V gene's germline CDR1 is SEHNR and CDR2 FQNEAQ (reference sequence). This CDR3 has 14 residues. The ends lost 3 bases at V and 3 bases at J; junction bases unmatched: 3. CDR3 sequence: CASSLTGGNYEQYF. CDR3 nucleotides: TGTGCCAGCAGCTTGACAGGGGGGAACTACGAGCAGTACTTC.

V and J are TRBV5-6 and TRBJ2-3, with TRBD2 identical over 7 bases. Germline trimming cut 6 bases from V and 0 bases from J; bases unmatched to any gene: 13. The germline CDR1 and CDR2 sequences are SGHDT and YYEEEE. The CDR3 runs 17 residues. This CDR3 is CASIPGFAGVSTDTQYF. DNA of the CDR3: TGTGCCAGCATCCCGGGGTTTGCGGGAGTTAGCACAGATACGCAGTATTTT.

The V call is TRBV30, the J call TRBJ2-7; D is perhaps TRBD1 (6 bases). The CDR3 has 12 amino acids. Trimming took 4 bases from V and 8 from J, leaving 15 bases between them. Germline V gene lookup returns CDR1 GTSNPN and CDR2 SVGIG (reference sequence). The CDR3 protein is CAWNLARGKQYF. Written as DNA, the CDR3 is TGTGCCTGGAACCTGGCGAGGGGGAAGCAGTACTTC. The entire variable domain, with the rest obtained from reference TRBV30 and TRBJ2-7, is as follows: SQTIHQWPATLVQPVGSPLSLECTVEGTSNPNLYWYRQAAGRGLQLLFYSVGIGQISSEVPQNLSASRPQDRQFILSSKKLLLSDSGFYLCAWNLARGKQYFGPGTRLTVT.

The genes are TRBV6-5 and TRBJ2-7, with a weak D call TRBD2 (6 bases). From germline, CDR1 is MNHEY and CDR2 SVGAGI. Trimming removed 7 bases at V and 7 bases at J, with 17 bases between. The CDR3 has 13 residues. The CDR3 DNA is TGTGCCAGCACCCGGGACGCCGGGGGAGAGCAGTACTTC. It yields the protein CASTRDAGGEQYF.

The V and J genes are TRBV5-4 and TRBJ1-3; D might be TRBD1 (5 bases). V lost 5 bases and J 6 bases, leaving 15 bases between the germline ends. This CDR3 has 14 amino acids. Germline loops: CDR1 SGHNT, CDR2 YYREEE (reference sequence). In DNA form, the CDR3 reads TGTGCCAGCAGTTTCGACAGTCAACTAAACACCATATATTTT. Its translation: CASSFDSQLNTIYF.

V is TRBV9 and J is TRBJ2-1, with a weak D call TRBD1 (6 bases). Germline values: CDR1 SGDLS, CDR2 YYNGEE. The CDR3 totals 13 residues. V was pared by 0 bases and J by 5 bases, with 6 bases between. The CDR3, as DNA: TGTGCCAGCAGCGTAGAGGGGGACAATGAGCAGTTCTTC. Translating gives CASSVEGDNEQFF. Full variable domain (outside the CDR3, taken from reference TRBV9 and TRBJ2-1): DSGVTQTPKHLITATGQRVTLRCSPRSGDLSVYWYQQSLDQGLQFLIQYYNGEERAKGNILERFSAQQFPDLHSELNLSSLELGDSALYFCASSVEGDNEQFFGPGTRLTVL.

The V call is TRBV12-2, the J call TRBJ1-2; TRBD1 is the table's D call, not checked against the DNA. TRBV12-2 is termed a pseudogene. This CDR3 is 13 amino acids long. The CDR3 DNA sequence: TGTGCAAGTCGCTTGACAGGGAAAAATGGCTACACCTTC. This translates into CASRLTGKNGYTF.

The rearrangement uses TRBV5-1 and TRBJ1-1; the D gene is possibly TRBD1 (5 bases). This CDR3 is 17 amino acids long. The germline V and J ends were trimmed by 4 bases and 0 bases, with 19 bases remaining between them. From germline, CDR1 is SGHRS and CDR2 YFSETQ. The CDR3 here is CASSERGVGVLNTEAFF. CDR3 nucleotide sequence: TGCGCCAGCAGCGAGCGGGGGGTTGGGGTCCTGAACACTGAAGCTTTCTTT.

This clone was seen more than once but under ten times. V and J are TRBV6-5 and TRBJ2-7; D call uncertain. The CDR3 has 10 residues. V lost 8 bases and J lost 5, with 7 bases in between. From germline, CDR1 is MNHEY and CDR2 SVGAGI. In DNA form, the CDR3 reads TGTGCCAGCGGTTTCGACGAGCAGTACTTC. Translation: CASGFDEQYF.

The V and J genes are TRBV6-4 and TRBJ1-5, with D perhaps matching TRBD1 (6 bases). The V gene's germline CDR1 is MRHNA and CDR2 SNTAGT. V lost 6 bases and J lost 1, with 10 bases in between. The CDR3 has 14 residues. DNA for the CDR3: TGTGCCAGCAGCCCCCAGGGGAGCAATCAGCCCCAGCATTTT. Translation gives CASSPQGSNQPQHF.

V and J are TRBV7-6 and TRBJ1-2; TRBD1 aligns across 8 bases. Germline assignment: CDR1 SGHVS and CDR2 FNYEAQ. With 1 base clipped from V and 8 bases from J, the junction kept 18 bases outside the gene matches. This CDR3 has 18 residues. CDR3 amino acids: CASSLVGRGNRGMSGYTF. The CDR3 bases are TGTGCCAGCAGCTTAGTTGGGAGGGGCAACAGGGGGATGTCGGGCTACACCTTC. The full variable domain, its missing parts supplied by reference TRBV7-6 and TRBJ1-2, is GAGVSQSPRYKVTKRGQDVALRCDPISGHVSLYWYRQALGQGPEFLTYFNYEAQQDKSGLPNDRFSAERPEGSISTLTIQRTEQRDSAMYRCASSLVGRGNRGMSGYTFGSGTRLTVV.

The chain uses TRBV30 and TRBJ1-2; D is perhaps TRBD1 (6 bases). This CDR3 spans 11 amino acids. V shed 4 bases and J shed 6 bases, with 9 bases lying between them. Germline lookup yields CDR1 GTSNPN and CDR2 SVGIG (reference sequence). CDR3 region: CAWTGADGYTF. CDR3 DNA: TGTGCCTGGACAGGGGCGGATGGCTACACCTTC. Using reference TRBV30 and TRBJ1-2 for the parts outside the CDR3, the full variable domain is SQTIHQWPATLVQPVGSPLSLECTVEGTSNPNLYWYRQAAGRGLQLLFYSVGIGQISSEVPQNLSASRPQDRQFILSSKKLLLSDSGFYLCAWTGADGYTFGSGTRLTVV.

This clone has just one count. V and J are TRBV4-1 and TRBJ2-5, with 8 bases lining up with TRBD1. After removal of 5 bases from V and 1 base from J, the junction contained 6 bases not matched to a gene. Germline assignment: CDR1 MGHRA and CDR2 YSYEKL. The CDR3 loop spans 15 amino acids. CDR3 DNA sequence: TGCGCCAGCAGCTACACAGGGGGGAGCCAAGAGACCCAGTACTTC. This translates into CASSYTGGSQETQYF.

As regards this clone: Other nucleotide sequences in the sample specify the same CDR3. The chain couples TRBV11-2 to TRBJ1-1, with D maybe TRBD1 (5 bases). The CDR3 covers 14 residues. V lost 1 base to trimming and J lost 4 bases, with 10 bases between them. Germline CDR1 is SGHAT and CDR2 is FQNNGV. In DNA form, the CDR3 reads TGTGCCAGCAGCTTAGCGGGGGGTCGCACTGAAGCTTTCTTT. Its translation is CASSLAGGRTEAFF.

This clone was detected only a few times. This chain uses TRBV4-1 with TRBJ2-7; 8 bases match TRBD2. The CDR3 sequence is 16 residues long. Germline V gene lookup returns CDR1 MGHRA and CDR2 YSYEKL. V lost 1 base, J lost 4 bases, and 9 bases stayed unmatched. The CDR3 here is CASSQGESGGGYEQYF. CDR3 coding DNA: TGCGCCAGCAGCCAAGGCGAGAGCGGGGGCGGGTACGAGCAGTACTTC.

This clone was seen a single time. The gene calls are TRBV5-1 and TRBJ2-2; TRBD2 matches at 10 bases. Unmatched junction bases numbered 4, after V lost 2 bases and J lost 3 bases. From germline, CDR1 is SGHRS and CDR2 YFSETQ. There are 16 residues in the CDR3. CDR3 sequence: CASSFLLAGDTGELFF. For the CDR3, the DNA is TGCGCCAGCAGCTTCCTTCTAGCGGGAGACACCGGGGAGCTGTTTTTT.

The V call is TRBV27, the J call TRBJ2-5; 9 bases agree with TRBD1. Trimming at V came to 5 bases and at J to 11 bases, leaving 15 bases not matched to a gene. The CDR3 runs 15 residues. In germline, CDR1 is MNHEY, CDR2 SMNVEV (reference sequence). The CDR3 reads CASSKWDRVLGEQYF. The CDR3 DNA is TGTGCCAGCAGTAAATGGGACAGGGTTCTGGGGGAGCAGTACTTC.

The chain has TRBV5-1 and TRBJ2-2, with 7 bases aligning to TRBD1. The germline gives CDR1 SGHRS, CDR2 YFSETQ. The ends lost 4 bases at V and 1 base at J; junction bases unmatched: 1. This CDR3 has 14 amino acids. CDR3 DNA: TGCGCCAGCAGCCGGGACAGGAACACCGGGGAGCTGTTTTTT. The encoded protein is CASSRDRNTGELFF.

The chain couples TRBV5-6 to TRBJ2-7; 10 bases fit TRBD2. Germline CDR1 and CDR2: SGHDT and YYEEEE. The CDR3 consists of 19 residues. Trimming removed 3 bases from V and 2 bases from J; junction bases left unmatched: 17. The CDR3 protein is CASSSPSPSGRNLPYEQYF. The CDR3 region has the DNA TGTGCCAGCAGCTCCCCGTCCCCTAGCGGGAGAAACCTCCCCTACGAGCAGTACTTC.

The chain employs TRBV11-2 and TRBJ2-7; a weak D match, TRBD1 (6 bases). This CDR3 is 14 amino acids long. V was pared by 5 bases and J by 2 bases, with 13 bases between. CDR1 and CDR2 from the germline V gene are SGHAT and FQNNGV. The CDR3: CASSGQPNPYEQYF. As DNA, the CDR3 is TGTGCCAGCAGCGGACAGCCAAACCCCTACGAGCAGTACTTC.

The rearrangement uses TRBV7-9 and TRBJ1-4, with D maybe TRBD1 (6 bases). V dropped 2 bases and J dropped 7 bases, with 14 bases sitting between them. Germline CDR1 is SEHNR and CDR2 is FQNEAQ (reference sequence). This CDR3 spans 15 amino acids. The CDR3 DNA reads TGTGCCAGCAGCTTAAATAACAGGGCCGGTGAAAAACTGTTTTTT. The encoded protein is CASSLNNRAGEKLFF.

This chain joins TRBV6-5 and TRBJ2-1, with D tentatively TRBD1 (6 bases). Deletions cut 6 bases from V and 8 bases from J, with 14 bases between. The germline V gene has CDR1 MNHEY and CDR2 SVGAGI. This CDR3 spans 13 amino acids. CDR3 sequence reads: CASRQGRMDEQFF. CDR3 DNA sequence: TGTGCCAGCAGACAGGGCAGGATGGATGAGCAGTTCTTC.